The 21 T cell receptor beta chains in this list originate from one sample, sequenced in a study of CD4 T cells in relation to SARS-CoV-2 and coronaviruses. Method: immunoSEQ multiplex PCR; TCRdb's copy keeps in-frame clones and lacks some. The table has around 41,000 clones, 84% seen once; the top ten hold over 0.95%. Their antigens remain unidentified. Sequencing was carried out using naive CD4+ T cells from PBMCs, cultured in vitro. Subset denoted: naive CD4+ T cells isolated by negative enrichment. These receptors all come from an adult with COVID-19.

The chain is built from TRBV28 and TRBJ1-2; D unclear. Germline CDR1 MDHEN, CDR2 SYDVKM. This CDR3 region has 11 residues. V was trimmed by 6 bases and J by 2 bases, leaving 4 bases between them. The CDR3 sequence: CASSPNYGYTF. Here the CDR3 DNA reads TGTGCCAGCAGCCCAAACTATGGCTACACCTTC.

V gene TRBV5-4 combines with J gene TRBJ2-7; 8 bases match TRBD2. Germline lookup yields CDR1 SGHNT and CDR2 YYREEE (reference sequence). The CDR3 length is 14 residues. V lost 4 bases to trimming and J lost 6 bases; unmatched junction nucleotides: 9. CDR3 coding DNA: TGTGCCAGCAGCACAGGCCGGGGGGGGCCCGAGCAGTACTTC. Its protein is CASSTGRGGPEQYF.

The chain joins TRBV30 to TRBJ2-3; no definite D call. Germline lookup yields CDR1 GTSNPN and CDR2 SVGIG (reference sequence). CDR3 length: 13 residues. Trimming removed 1 base at V and 0 bases at J, with 5 bases between. The CDR3 here is CAWSARSTDTQYF. CDR3 coding DNA: TGTGCCTGGAGTGCACGAAGCACAGATACGCAGTATTTT.

This chain uses TRBV7-2 with TRBJ2-1, with TRBD2 matching over 8 bases. The CDR3 spans 14 residues. Germline V CDR1 and CDR2: SGHTA, FQGNSA. V dropped 4 bases and J dropped 8; count of bases not matched to a gene: 7. Here the CDR3 DNA reads TGTGCCAGCAGCTCAGGACTAGCTCTCGATGAGCAGTTCTTC. Translating it yields CASSSGLALDEQFF. The full variable domain, its missing parts supplied by reference TRBV7-2 and TRBJ2-1, is GAGVSQSPSNKVTEKGKDVELRCDPISGHTALYWYRQSLGQGLEFLIYFQGNSAPDKSGLPSDRFSAERTGGSVSTLTIQRTQQEDSAVYLCASSSGLALDEQFFGPGTRLTVL.

The rearrangement joins TRBV5-1 to TRBJ2-1, with 10 bases that match TRBD2. The V gene end was trimmed by 0 bases and the J gene end by 2 bases; junction bases not matched to a gene: 11. The CDR3 spans 19 residues. The germline V gene has CDR1 SGHRS and CDR2 YFSETQ. The CDR3 DNA reads as TGCGCCAGCAGCTTGGTGATAGCGGGAGGCCTATTCACCTACAATGAGCAGTTCTTC. Residues: CASSLVIAGGLFTYNEQFF.

This rearrangement joins TRBV30 to TRBJ1-4; 7 positions agree with TRBD1. The germline V gene encodes CDR1 GTSNPN and CDR2 SVGIG (reference sequence). This CDR3 is 15 amino acids long. V was clipped by 5 bases and J by 5 bases; unmatched bases: 11. CDR3 residues: CAWGPGDRQNEKLFF. CDR3 DNA sequence: TGTGCCTGGGGCCCGGGGGACAGACAAAATGAAAAACTGTTTTTT.

This sequence joins TRBV5-1 and TRBJ2-7, with 7 bases that match TRBD2. The CDR3 runs to 15 residues. The germline gives CDR1 SGHRS, CDR2 YFSETQ. J was trimmed by 6 bases and V by 4 bases; bases with no gene match: 13. In nucleotides, the CDR3 is TGCGCCAGCAGCCCCCGCTTATCGGGCGGGAGCGAGCAGTACTTC. Its protein is CASSPRLSGGSEQYF.

This chain links TRBV15 with TRBJ1-2; D gene ambiguous. The germline V and J ends were trimmed by 1 base and 3 bases, with 3 bases remaining between them. CDR1 is LNHNV, CDR2 YYDKDF, per germline (reference sequence). The length of the CDR3 is 12 residues. The CDR3 DNA is TGTGCCACCAGCAGAGTCCACTATGGCTACACCTTC. Translating it yields CATSRVHYGYTF.

The CDR3 nucleotides are TGTGCCAGCAGTTACAGGGTCTCTGGGGCCAACGTCCTGACTTTC. Translation gives CASSYRVSGANVLTF. The V gene is TRBV6-5, the J gene TRBJ2-6; D not resolved. The CDR3 runs to 15 residues. V was cut by 2 bases and J by 0 bases, with 5 bases left in between. The germline gives CDR1 MNHEY, CDR2 SVGAGI.

The chain joins TRBV27 to TRBJ1-5, with unresolved D. The germline V gene has CDR1 MNHEY and CDR2 SMNVEV (reference sequence). Trimming cost V 2 bases and J 5 bases, with 13 bases left between them. CDR3 length: 15 residues. The DNA for the CDR3 is TGTGCCAGCAGTTTAAACGACGCTTGGGATCAGCCCCAGCATTTT. Its protein product is CASSLNDAWDQPQHF.

The chain uses TRBV28 and TRBJ2-7; D unresolved. The CDR3 is 17 amino acids. Germline V gene data show CDR1 as MDHEN and CDR2 as SYDVKM. The V gene lost 6 bases and the J gene lost 3 bases, with 24 bases spanning the gap. The CDR3 region has the DNA TGTGCCAGCAGCCCCTCGTTTAGGTGGCGCCAGGACTACGAGCAGTACTTC. Protein: CASSPSFRWRQDYEQYF.

This chain uses TRBV19 with TRBJ2-2; TRBD2 matches 11 bases. Germline V gene lookup returns CDR1 LNHDA and CDR2 SQIVND (reference sequence). CDR3 length: 18 residues. With 6 bases clipped from V and 3 bases from J, the junction kept 12 bases outside the gene matches. In DNA, the CDR3 is TGTGCCAGTAGGCCTCTTAGCGGGAGGGCCCGGGACACCGGGGAGCTGTTTTTT. Translation gives CASRPLSGRARDTGELFF.

The chain carries TRBV2 and TRBJ2-7; possible D gene TRBD1, 5 bases. The CDR3 has 14 residues. V shed 8 bases and J shed 0 bases, with 14 bases lying between them. The germline CDR1 and CDR2 sequences are SNHLY and FYNNEI. CDR3 DNA: TGTGCCAGCGGACCTCGAACAGGCTCCTACGAGCAGTACTTC. It is translated as CASGPRTGSYEQYF.

The rearrangement uses TRBV2 and TRBJ2-5, with D perhaps TRBD1 or TRBD2 (5 bases each). The V end lost 4 bases, the J end lost 0 bases, and 15 bases lay between the germline ends. CDR1 is SNHLY and CDR2 is FYNNEI in the germline V gene. The CDR3 extends over 16 amino acids. For the CDR3, the DNA is TGTGCCAGCAGTGGATCAGGGACCCTAAACCAAGAGACCCAGTACTTC. Residues: CASSGSGTLNQETQYF.

The chain carries TRBV10-3 and TRBJ1-2; possibly TRBD1 for D (5 bases). The CDR3 totals 14 residues. Deletions cut 7 bases from V and 6 bases from J, with 18 bases between. Germline V gene data show CDR1 as ENHRY and CDR2 as SYGVKD. CDR3 coding DNA: TGTGCCATCATGGGATGGCAGGGAGGGGATGGCTACACCTTC. It specifies CAIMGWQGGDGYTF.

The chain combines TRBV15 with TRBJ2-6; D is perhaps TRBD2 (6 bases). V lost 5 bases and J lost 0, with 14 bases in between. The length of the CDR3 is 17 residues. CDR1 LNHNV and CDR2 YYDKDF come from the germline V gene (reference sequence). CDR3 in amino acids: CATSRGNTYSGANVLTF. The DNA for the CDR3 is TGTGCCACCAGCCGGGGGAATACATACTCTGGGGCCAACGTCCTGACTTTC.

The rearrangement uses TRBV6-5 and TRBJ1-2; no reliable D call. V lost 6 bases to trimming and J lost 4 bases, with 18 bases between them. CDR3 size: 15 residues. The V gene's germline CDR1 is MNHEY and CDR2 SVGAGI. DNA for the CDR3: TGTGCCAGCAGGCGGGAGTCAGCATCCTTCTATGGCTACACCTTC. It encodes CASRRESASFYGYTF.

This clone turned up a few times. The chain joins TRBV4-1 to TRBJ2-2, with a possible D match to TRBD2 (6 bases). V lost 5 bases and J lost 4, with 11 bases in between. CDR3 length: 14 amino acids. Germline V gene lookup returns CDR1 MGHRA and CDR2 YSYEKL. Here the CDR3 DNA reads TGCGCCAGCAGCACCGGACTACCCACCGGGGAGCTGTTTTTT. The encoded protein is CASSTGLPTGELFF.

This chain connects TRBV12-3 or TRBV12-4 to TRBJ2-7, with D possibly called TRBD1 or TRBD2 (5 bases each). V dropped 6 bases and J dropped 3 bases, with 9 bases sitting between them. This CDR3 is built from 12 residues. The CDR3 nucleotides read TGTGCCAGCAGAAGGGACGGCTACGAGCAGTACTTC. This encodes CASRRDGYEQYF.

This rearrangement joins TRBV3-1 (or the pseudogene TRBV3-2) to TRBJ2-7, with 9 bases matching TRBD2. Germline V gives CDR1 LGHDT, CDR2 YNNKEL (reference sequence). The CDR3 runs to 14 residues. V shed 4 bases, J shed 5 bases, and the junction held 6 bases outside the gene matches. As DNA, the CDR3 is TGTGCCAGCAGCCCCGAACGGACTAGCGACGAGCAGTACTTC. Protein product: CASSPERTSDEQYF.

This clone occurred once. The chain combines TRBV9 with TRBJ2-3; tentative D call: TRBD1 (7 bases). The V gene's germline CDR1 is SGDLS and CDR2 YYNGEE. Trimming left V 4 bases short and J 5 bases short, with 11 bases between. This CDR3 contains 13 residues. CDR3 DNA: TGTGCCAGCAGCCCAGGGGGGAGAGATACGCAGTATTTT. Protein: CASSPGGRDTQYF.